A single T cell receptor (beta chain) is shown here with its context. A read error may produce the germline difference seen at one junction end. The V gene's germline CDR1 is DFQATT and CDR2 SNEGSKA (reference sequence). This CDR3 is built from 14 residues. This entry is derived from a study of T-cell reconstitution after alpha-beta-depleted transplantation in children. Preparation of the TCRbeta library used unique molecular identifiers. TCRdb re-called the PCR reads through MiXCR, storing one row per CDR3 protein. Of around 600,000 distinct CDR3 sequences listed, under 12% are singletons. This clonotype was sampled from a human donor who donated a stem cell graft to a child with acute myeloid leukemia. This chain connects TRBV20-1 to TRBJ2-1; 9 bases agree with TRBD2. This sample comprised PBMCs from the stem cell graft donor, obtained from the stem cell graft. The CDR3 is CCARREGPYNEQFF. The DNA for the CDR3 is TGCTGTGCTAGGCGGGAGGGGCCCTACAATGAGCAGTTCTTC.